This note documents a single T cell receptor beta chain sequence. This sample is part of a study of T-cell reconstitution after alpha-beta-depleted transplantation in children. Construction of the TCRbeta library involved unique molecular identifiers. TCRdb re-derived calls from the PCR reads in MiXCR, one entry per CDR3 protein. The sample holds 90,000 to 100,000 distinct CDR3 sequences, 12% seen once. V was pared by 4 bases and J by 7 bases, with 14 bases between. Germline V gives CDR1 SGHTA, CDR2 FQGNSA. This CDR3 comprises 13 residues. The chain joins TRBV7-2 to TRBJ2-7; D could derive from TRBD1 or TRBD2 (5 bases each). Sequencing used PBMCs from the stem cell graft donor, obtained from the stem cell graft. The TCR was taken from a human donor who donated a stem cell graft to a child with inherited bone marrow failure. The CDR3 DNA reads TGTGCCAGCAGCTGGGACGGGGCTAGAGAGCAGTACTTC. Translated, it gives CASSWDGAREQYF.